This is a list of T cell receptor beta chains from one sample in a study of response to subunit inactivated influenza vaccine. TCRdb used MiXCR to reprocess the RT-PCR reads, holding one entry per CDR3 protein. The repertoire holds 600,000 to 850,000 distinct CDR3 sequences, with 12% to 15% as singletons. Sample: PBMCs from blood, taken approximately 15 days before vaccination. These receptors all stem from a man aged 50-60 years who received an inactivated influenza vaccine. Each CDR3 is given with its conserved first and last residue. Fields, in order: clone size, V gene, J gene, CDR3 protein. A row's size may be missing; if present it is once, few, many or a size class.

>many|TRBV12-3/TRBV12-4|TRBJ2-1
CASTKRYGDEQFF
>few|TRBV12-3/TRBV12-4|TRBJ1-1
CASSPLSGQGSEAFF
>NA|TRBV13|TRBJ2-1
CASSARLSPYNEQFF
>NA|TRBV4-3|TRBJ2-7
CASSQGTVDYEQYF
>few|TRBV7-9|TRBJ2-3
CASSLKGAVADTQYF
>many|TRBV3-1|TRBJ2-1
CASSQVAGAYNEQFF
>few|TRBV20-1|TRBJ2-3
CSASRRFLAGTDTQYF
>once|TRBV2|TRBJ2-3
CASSPGRRADTQYF
>many|TRBV29-1|TRBJ2-7
CSVGHNEQYF
>few|TRBV3-1|TRBJ2-4
CASSQVSNIQYF
>NA|TRBV5-1|TRBJ2-7
CASSPGQNSYEQYF
>few|TRBV28|TRBJ2-1
CASMGVGALGNEQFF
>few|TRBV20-1|TRBJ1-1
CSARRGSSNTEAFF
>many|TRBV4-1|TRBJ2-1
CASSQVATSGGPYNEQFF
>many|TRBV4-3|TRBJ2-1
CASSQDITAGGYNEQFF
>NA|TRBV18|TRBJ2-7
CASSSDRGREQYF
>few|TRBV7-8|TRBJ2-1
CASSKSPSGSRNNEQFF
>NA|TRBV6-5|TRBJ2-7
CASSYQGSGPYEQYF
>few|TRBV20-1|TRBJ2-5
CSATRSGGRGLSLETQYF
>NA|TRBV24-1|TRBJ2-5
CATSDRGRGGSETQYF
>few|TRBV2|TRBJ1-4
CASSLDRGTNEKLFF
>few|TRBV27|TRBJ1-1
CASRGIGRVDTEAFF
>few|TRBV5-1|TRBJ2-7
CASSRDSAAYEQYF
>NA|TRBV20-1|TRBJ2-2
CSARGIGTSGGYTGELFF
>NA|TRBV15|TRBJ2-3
CATSRSPGGGSPADTQYF
>many|TRBV6-2/TRBV6-3|TRBJ2-1
CASSYSGQVSYNEQFF
>few|TRBV12-3/TRBV12-4|TRBJ1-1
CASRAGPMNTEAFF
>many|TRBV27|TRBJ2-1
CASSLGAGGYNEQFF
>NA|TRBV7-9|TRBJ1-1
CASSLGLGVEAFF
>NA|TRBV10-3|TRBJ2-2
CAISGQGIYTGELFF
>few|TRBV6-1|TRBJ2-2
CASSFYKNTGELFF
>few|TRBV5-6|TRBJ1-1
CASSFPRNTEAFF
>few|TRBV10-2|TRBJ1-1
CASSESAPHEAFF
>few|TRBV11-2|TRBJ2-2
CASSYREIANTGELFF
>NA|TRBV28|TRBJ2-7
CSSSSYGQGLGEQYF
>few|TRBV3-1|TRBJ1-2
CASSPRDRTSGYTF